This is a list of T cell receptor beta chains from one sample in a study of T-cell reconstitution after alpha-beta-depleted transplantation in children. TCRdb ran MiXCR on the PCR reads and lists one entry per CDR3 protein. The repertoire holds some 600,000 distinct CDR3 sequences, roughly 15% seen once, with over 0.95% in the top ten. The sample was PBMCs from the stem cell graft donor, taken from the stem cell graft. These receptors all come from a human donor who donated a stem cell graft to a child with acute myeloid leukemia. CDR3s include the opening cysteine and the closing phenylalanine or tryptophan. The D gene is left open where the match is weak. The size entry is marked missing in some rows and otherwise reads once, few, many or a size class.

>TRBV9|TRBD2|many|TRBJ2-1
TGTGCCAGCAGCGTAGGGGCGGGGGGGCCGGATGAGCAGTTCTTC
CASSVGAGGPDEQFF
>TRBV5-5|-|many|TRBJ2-5
TGTGCCAGCAGCTTGACGAATGGGGGGACCCAGTACTTC
CASSLTNGGTQYF
>TRBV6-1|TRBD1|many|TRBJ1-3
TGTGCCAGCAGTCGACAGGGCTCAGGAAACACCATATATTTT
CASSRQGSGNTIYF
>TRBV5-6|TRBD2|-|TRBJ2-1
TGTGCCAGCAGCTTACTAGCGGGGGGCTTCAATGAGCAGTTCTTC
CASSLLAGGFNEQFF
>TRBV7-2|TRBD1|-|TRBJ2-7
TGTGCCAGCAGCTACCCGACAGGGACCTACGAGCAGTACTTC
CASSYPTGTYEQYF
>TRBV20-1|TRBD1|-|TRBJ2-2
TGCAGTGCTCCCCGGGACAGGGTCACTAACACCGGGGAGCTGTTTTTT
CSAPRDRVTNTGELFF
>TRBV29-1|-|many|TRBJ2-1
TGCAGCGTTGAGAGGTACGGGCTCGCTTACAATGAGCAGTTCTTC
CSVERYGLAYNEQFF
>TRBV24-1|TRBD2|few|TRBJ2-1
TGTGCCACCAGTGATAAAAGTCTAGCGGGGGACAATGAGCAGTTCTTC
CATSDKSLAGDNEQFF
>TRBV7-2|TRBD2|few|TRBJ2-7
TGTGCCAGCAGGGGGGGGACGAACTACGAGCAGTACTTC
CASRGGTNYEQYF
>TRBV6-1|TRBD1|few|TRBJ2-2
TGTGCCAGACAATACAGGGGGAGATGGGCCGGGGAGCTGTTTTTT
CARQYRGRWAGELFF
>TRBV12-3/TRBV12-4|-|-|TRBJ1-1
TGTGCCAGCAGTTCCGAGGGGGGGAACACTGAAGCTTTCTTT
CASSSEGGNTEAFF
>TRBV20-1|TRBD1|many|TRBJ2-2
TGCAGTGCTGCTTATCAGGGGGCGAACACCGGGGAGCTGTTTTTT
CSAAYQGANTGELFF
>TRBV12-3/TRBV12-4|TRBD1|few|TRBJ2-3
TGTGCCAGCAGACAGGGGCATAGCACAGATACGCAGTATTTT
CASRQGHSTDTQYF
>TRBV7-2|TRBD1|few|TRBJ1-2
TGTGCCAGCAGCGGCGGGGACAGGGAACATTCCCTCTATGGCTACACCTTC
CASSGGDREHSLYGYTF
>TRBV4-3|-|few|TRBJ2-2
TGCGCCAGCAGCCAAGATCTGGGGGGAATACCGAACACCGGGGAGCTGTTTTTT
CASSQDLGGIPNTGELFF
>TRBV6-1|-|few|TRBJ1-1
TGTGCCAGCAGTAAGACCCCGAGGGACACTGAAGCTTTCTTT
CASSKTPRDTEAFF
>TRBV6-2/TRBV6-3|TRBD2|-|TRBJ2-1
TGTGCCAGCAGTTACTCCCTTCGGACTAGCGGGGGGGACAATGAGCAGTTCTTC
CASSYSLRTSGGDNEQFF
>TRBV27|TRBD1|many|TRBJ2-5
TGTGCCAGCAGCCCAGGGGGCGGTGAGACCCAGTACTTC
CASSPGGGETQYF
>TRBV5-1|-|many|TRBJ2-1
TGCGCCAGCAGCTTCGGGGATTACTACAATGAGCAGTTCTTC
CASSFGDYYNEQFF
>TRBV12-3/TRBV12-4|TRBD2|few|TRBJ2-3
TGTGCCAGCAGTTTAGCGGGGACTAGCGTCGGCACAGATACGCAGTATTTT
CASSLAGTSVGTDTQYF
>TRBV5-1|-|few|TRBJ1-1
TGCGCCAGCAGCTATGGGGGGGTGGATACTGAAGCTTTCTTT
CASSYGGVDTEAFF
>TRBV7-8|-|few|TRBJ2-1
TGTGCCAGCAGCTTCCTTGATGAGCAGTTCTTC
CASSFLDEQFF
>TRBV20-1|TRBD1|many|TRBJ2-2
TGCAGTGCGTTGACAGGGGTAAACACCGGGGAGCTGTTTTTT
CSALTGVNTGELFF
>TRBV7-9|-|-|TRBJ2-7
TGTGCCAGCAGCTTTTTTGGGACGGAGATCTCCTACGAGCAGTACTTC
CASSFFGTEISYEQYF
>TRBV12-3/TRBV12-4|-|few|TRBJ2-7
TGTGCCAGCAGTCTTCCAGGTGCCATCTACGAGCAGTACTTC
CASSLPGAIYEQYF
>TRBV11-3|TRBD1|few|TRBJ1-2
TGTGCCAGCAGCTCGGACAGGCGATCCCGTGGCTACACCTTC
CASSSDRRSRGYTF